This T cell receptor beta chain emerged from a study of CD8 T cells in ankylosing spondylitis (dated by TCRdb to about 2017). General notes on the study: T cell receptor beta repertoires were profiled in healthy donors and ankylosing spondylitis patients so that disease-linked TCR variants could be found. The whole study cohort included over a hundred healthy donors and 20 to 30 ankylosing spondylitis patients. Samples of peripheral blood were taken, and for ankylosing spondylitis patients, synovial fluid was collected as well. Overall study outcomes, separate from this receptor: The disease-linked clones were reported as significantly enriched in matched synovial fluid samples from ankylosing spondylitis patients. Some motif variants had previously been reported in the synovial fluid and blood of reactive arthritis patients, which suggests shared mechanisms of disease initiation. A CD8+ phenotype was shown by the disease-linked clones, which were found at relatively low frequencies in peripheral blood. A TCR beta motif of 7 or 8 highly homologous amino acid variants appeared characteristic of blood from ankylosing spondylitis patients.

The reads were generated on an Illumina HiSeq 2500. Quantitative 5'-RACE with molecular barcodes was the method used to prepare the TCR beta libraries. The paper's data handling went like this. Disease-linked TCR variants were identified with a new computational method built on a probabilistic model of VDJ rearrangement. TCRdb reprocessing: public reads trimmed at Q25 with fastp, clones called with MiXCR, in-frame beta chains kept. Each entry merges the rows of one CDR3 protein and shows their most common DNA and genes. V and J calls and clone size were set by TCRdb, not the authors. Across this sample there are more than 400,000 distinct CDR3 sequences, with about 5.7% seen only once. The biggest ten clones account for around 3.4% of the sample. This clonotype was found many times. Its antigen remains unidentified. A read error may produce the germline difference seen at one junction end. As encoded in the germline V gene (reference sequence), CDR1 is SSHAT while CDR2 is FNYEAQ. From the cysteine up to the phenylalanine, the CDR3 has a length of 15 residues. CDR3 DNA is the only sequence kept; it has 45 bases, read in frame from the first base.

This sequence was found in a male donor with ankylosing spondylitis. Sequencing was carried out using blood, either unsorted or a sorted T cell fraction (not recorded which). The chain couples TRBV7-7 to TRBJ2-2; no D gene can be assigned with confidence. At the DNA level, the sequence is TGTGCTAGCAGCCCCGGACCCTCGGGCACCGGGGAGCTGTTTTTT. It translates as CASSPGPSGTGELFF.